This entry lists 15 T cell receptor beta chains sequenced from one sample in a study of OX40 agonist ivuxolimab in advanced cancers. Library creation used the immunoSEQ multiplex PCR assay. TCRdb's version of the immuneACCESS table is confined to in-frame rearrangements and falls short of the full clone set. An unresolved V gene accounts for under half of the shortfall where checked; the remainder is of unknown origin. This sample holds roughly 40,000 clones; approximately 90% were observed only once. The ten largest account for approximately 13% of the sample. Sequencing used CD4+ or CD8+ T cells sorted from blood, obtained in a trial of the OX40 agonist ivuxolimab. These receptor sequences come from an adult with an advanced solid tumor such as melanoma, head and neck, liver or kidney cancer.

This clone was found once. The chain joins TRBV5-4 to TRBJ2-1; 11 bases line up with TRBD2. J lost 7 bases, V lost 4 bases, and 4 bases had no gene match. CDR1 SGHNT and CDR2 YYREEE come from the germline V gene (reference sequence). This CDR3 is built from 14 residues. The CDR3 protein is CASSARLAGNEQFF. The CDR3 DNA reads TGTGCCAGCAGCGCAAGACTAGCGGGAAATGAGCAGTTCTTC.

CDR3 coding DNA: TGTGCCAGCAGCCCGATGGACGGGAATAATCAGCCCCAGCATTTT. Encoded protein: CASSPMDGNNQPQHF. This sequence joins TRBV6-6 and TRBJ1-5; no definite D call. The ends were cut back, 6 bases at V and 4 bases at J, with 16 bases in the middle. The CDR3 length is 15 residues. Germline V gives CDR1 MNHNY, CDR2 SVGAGI (reference sequence).

V gene TRBV27 combines with J gene TRBJ2-3; D is possibly TRBD1 (6 bases). Germline V gives CDR1 MNHEY, CDR2 SMNVEV (reference sequence). V lost 7 bases, J lost 14 bases, and 28 bases lay in between. The CDR3 runs to 15 residues. The CDR3 DNA sequence: TGTGCCAGCAAAACAAAAAACCAGGACAGATCGACGTTGTATTTT. Its protein product is CASKTKNQDRSTLYF.

This chain uses TRBV6-4 with TRBJ2-3; 12 bases fit TRBD2. Germline-derived CDR1 and CDR2 are MRHNA and SNTAGT. J was trimmed by 7 bases and V by 6 bases; bases with no gene match: 5. This CDR3 is built from 14 residues. CDR3 sequence: CASSSTSGSHTQYF. In DNA, the CDR3 is TGTGCCAGCAGCTCGACTAGCGGGAGTCATACGCAGTATTTT.

This clone appeared a single time. This chain links TRBV5-1 with TRBJ1-4; D might be TRBD1 (5 bases). CDR3 length: 12 residues. Germline assignment: CDR1 SGHRS and CDR2 YFSETQ. Trimming removed 2 bases from V and 10 bases from J, with 9 bases in between. The chain's CDR3 is CASSFDQGKLFF. DNA of the CDR3: TGCGCCAGCAGCTTCGACCAGGGAAAACTGTTTTTT.

The gene calls are TRBV18 and TRBJ2-5; 7 nucleotides match TRBD1. The germline gives CDR1 KGHSH, CDR2 LQKENI. The ends lost 6 bases at V and 3 bases at J; junction bases unmatched: 4. The CDR3 is 13 amino acids. In nucleotides, the CDR3 is TGTGCCAGCTCTCACGGGACAGAAGAGACCCAGTACTTC. Protein product: CASSHGTEETQYF.

The gene calls are TRBV7-9 and TRBJ2-7, with 11 positions matching TRBD2. Germline values: CDR1 SEHNR, CDR2 FQNEAQ (reference sequence). This CDR3 has 16 amino acids. Trimming at V came to 5 bases and at J to 2 bases, leaving 8 bases not matched to a gene. DNA for the CDR3: TGTGCCAGCAGCCCGTGGACTAGCGGGCCCACCTACGAGCAGTACTTC. Residues: CASSPWTSGPTYEQYF.

The chain links TRBV28 to TRBJ1-6; D is uncertain. Trimming cost V 9 bases and J 0 bases, with 3 bases left between them. Per the germline V gene, CDR1 is MDHEN and CDR2 is SYDVKM. This CDR3 is built from 12 residues. This CDR3 reads CASSSYNSPLHF. The CDR3 DNA sequence: TGTGCCAGTAGCTCCTATAATTCACCCCTCCACTTT.

The V and J genes are TRBV2 and TRBJ2-1, with D unresolved. The V and J ends lost 6 bases and 7 bases respectively, with 13 bases between them. CDR1 is SNHLY, CDR2 FYNNEI, per germline. CDR3 length: 13 residues. The CDR3 region is CASRQLSSNEQFF. CDR3 bases: TGTGCCAGCAGGCAGCTCTCCTCTAATGAGCAGTTCTTC.

This chain joins TRBV28 and TRBJ2-3; 12 nucleotides align to TRBD2. This CDR3 contains 17 residues. The junction had 10 bases not matched to a gene; V was cut back by 4 bases and J by 5 bases. Looked up from germline, CDR1 is MDHEN and CDR2 is SYDVKM. Here the CDR3 reads CASSSPASGRARDTQYF. CDR3 in DNA: TGTGCCAGCAGTTCCCCGGCTAGCGGGAGGGCCCGAGATACGCAGTATTTT.

Remarks on this clone: The junction shows a germline mismatch at one end, possibly a read error. The same CDR3 also results from other DNA sequences found in this sample. J is TRBJ2-5 and V is TRBV2, with D unclear. The CDR3 covers 14 residues. Germline CDR1 SNHLY, CDR2 FYNNEI. This CDR3 is CASSELKGRATQYF. CDR3 sequence (DNA): TGTGCCAGCAGTGAGTTGAAGGGAAGAGCGACCCAATACTTC. Drawing the rest from reference TRBV2 and TRBJ2-5, the complete variable domain is EPEVTQTPSHQVTQMGQEVILRCVPISNHLYFYWYRQILGQKVEFLVSFYNNEISEKSEIFDDQFSVERPDGSNFTLKIRSTKLEDSAMYFCASSELKGRATQYFGPGTRLLVL.

The CDR3 region is CASSLDSGRPLEQYF. CDR3 nucleotide sequence: TGCGCCAGCAGCTTGGATAGCGGGAGGCCTCTGGAGCAGTACTTC. The V and J genes are TRBV5-1 and TRBJ2-7, with 10 positions matching TRBD2. Trimming cost V 0 bases and J 7 bases; bases outside gene matches: 7. The V gene's germline CDR1 is SGHRS and CDR2 YFSETQ. The CDR3 length is 15 residues.

The genes are TRBV7-9 and TRBJ1-2; D is unresolved. Germline loops: CDR1 SEHNR, CDR2 FQNEAQ (reference sequence). The V and J ends lost 3 bases and 4 bases respectively, with 6 bases between them. This CDR3 region has 12 residues. CDR3 amino acids: CASSLESYGYTF. For the CDR3, the DNA is TGTGCCAGCAGCTTGGAATCCTATGGCTACACCTTC.

On this clone: The junction departs from germline at one end; a sequencing error may be responsible. As DNA, the CDR3 is TGTGCTAGCAGCCAGAGACAGGGTGTCGCCTACAATGAGCAGTTCTTC. Amino acids: CASSQRQGVAYNEQFF. V is TRBV7-7 and J is TRBJ2-1; 7 positions match TRBD1. In germline, CDR1 is SSHAT, CDR2 FNYEAQ (reference sequence). The CDR3 consists of 16 residues.

This chain uses TRBV5-1 with TRBJ2-2; D might be TRBD1 (6 bases). Germline assignment: CDR1 SGHRS and CDR2 YFSETQ. This CDR3 is built from 15 residues. V was trimmed by 7 bases and J by 1 base, leaving 14 bases between them. The CDR3: CASGKGHQNTGELFF. The CDR3 region has the DNA TGCGCCAGCGGAAAGGGACATCAGAACACCGGGGAGCTGTTTTTT.